This entry lists 14 T cell receptor beta chains sequenced from one sample in a study of blood T cells in healthy people across ages (dated by TCRdb to between 2014 and 2017). The protocol used for the library was 5' RACE. Sequencing used an Illumina HiSeq 2500. A second 7 to 11 cycle PCR used a sample-barcoded 5' primer and a J-beta primer mix. TCRdb cleaned the public reads at Q25 with fastp, built clones with MiXCR and kept in-frame beta chains. Identical CDR3 protein sequences are pooled into one entry, listed with their most common genes and DNA. The sample profile shows about 690,000 distinct CDR3 sequences; around 43% of them were found once. Around 32% of the sample lies in the top ten. Sequencing input: blood. The receptors derive from a man aged 80 or over in good health.

This sequence joins TRBV6-5 and TRBJ1-6, with a weak D call TRBD1 (5 bases). CDR3 length equals 15 residues. Germline V gene lookup returns CDR1 MNHEY and CDR2 SVGAGI. The germline V and J ends were trimmed by 6 bases and 9 bases, with 18 bases remaining between them. As DNA, the CDR3 is TGTGCCAGCAGCCGGGACGGCGGCCAGGGTTCACCCCTCCACTTT. Translating it yields CASSRDGGQGSPLHF.

The chain combines TRBV20-1 with TRBJ1-2; no reliable D call. The CDR3 is 13 residues long. V was trimmed by 0 bases and J by 2 bases, leaving 7 bases between them. CDR1 DFQATT and CDR2 SNEGSKA come from the germline V gene (reference sequence). The CDR3 is CSAREGGNYGYTF. The DNA of the CDR3 is TGCAGTGCTAGAGAGGGCGGAAACTATGGCTACACCTTC.

This clonotype was counted between two and nine times. The DNA for the CDR3 is TGTGCCAGCAGCCATGCACAGGGGAGGACAGATACGCAGTATTTT. Its translation: CASSHAQGRTDTQYF. The chain combines TRBV14 with TRBJ2-3, with D perhaps TRBD1 (7 bases). The germline V and J ends were trimmed by 3 bases and 3 bases, with 13 bases remaining between them. The length of the CDR3 is 15 residues. Germline V lookup: CDR1 SGHDN, CDR2 FVKESK.

The V gene is TRBV4-3, the J gene TRBJ1-2; D perhaps matches TRBD1 (5 bases). CDR3 length equals 14 residues. CDR1 and CDR2 (germline): LGHNA, YSLEER. V gave up 4 bases and J gave up 6 bases, with 15 bases separating them. CDR3 in DNA: TGCGCCAGCAGCCCGTCGGGACGGGAGGATGGCTACACCTTC. It translates to CASSPSGREDGYTF.

The chain recombines TRBV12-3 or TRBV12-4 with TRBJ1-1; D perhaps matches TRBD1 (5 bases). Trimming removed 5 bases at V and 3 bases at J, with 16 bases between. The length of the CDR3 is 15 residues. The CDR3 DNA reads TGTGCCAGCAGTATAAGACCGAGAGGGGACACTGAAGCTTTCTTT. Translation gives CASSIRPRGDTEAFF.

This chain joins TRBV7-2 and TRBJ2-3; TRBD2 might be the D (7 bases). This CDR3 is built from 16 residues. V lost 8 bases and J lost 0, with 18 bases in between. CDR1 and CDR2 (germline): SGHTA, FQGNSA. CDR3: CASRLRGGGSTDTQYF. For the CDR3, the DNA is TGTGCCAGCCGCCTACGAGGGGGGGGGAGCACAGATACGCAGTATTTT.

The rearrangement uses TRBV13 and TRBJ1-6, with 9 bases fitting TRBD1. The length of the CDR3 is 16 residues. The ends lost 7 bases at V and 10 bases at J; junction bases unmatched: 14. Germline-derived CDR1 and CDR2 are PRHDT and FYEKMQ (reference sequence). CDR3 sequence: CASTQDLGTGRSPLHF. Written as DNA, the CDR3 is TGTGCCAGCACTCAAGATTTAGGGACAGGGCGGTCACCCCTCCACTTT.

The chain employs TRBV5-1 and TRBJ2-3, with D tentatively TRBD1 or TRBD2 (5 bases each). The length of the CDR3 is 15 residues. CDR1 is SGHRS and CDR2 is YFSETQ in the germline V gene. Trimming removed 3 bases from V and 5 bases from J, with 16 bases in between. CDR3 region: CASSSIQGEKDTQYF. CDR3 nucleotides: TGCGCCAGCAGCTCAATCCAGGGAGAGAAAGATACGCAGTATTTT.

V and J are TRBV9 and TRBJ2-3, with a weak D call TRBD2 (5 bases). The germline V gene encodes CDR1 SGDLS and CDR2 YYNGEE. V lost 0 bases and J 4 bases, leaving 12 bases between the germline ends. CDR3 size: 15 residues. CDR3 nucleotide sequence: TGTGCCAGCAGCGTAGTACAGTCGGGGTCAGATACGCAGTATTTT. Amino acids: CASSVVQSGSDTQYF.

This clonotype came up many times. The chain joins TRBV7-9 to TRBJ1-4, with 8 bases that match TRBD1. Looked up from germline, CDR1 is SEHNR and CDR2 is FQNEAQ (reference sequence). V trimming: 7 bases; J trimming: 7 bases; junction bases outside the gene matches: 11. CDR3 length: 15 amino acids. CDR3 nucleotides: TGTGCCAGCACAACCGAGGGACAGGATACTGAAAAACTGTTTTTT. Translating it yields CASTTEGQDTEKLFF.

In regard to this clonotype: Germline and junction disagree at one end, which may indicate a read error. V and J are TRBV12-3 or TRBV12-4 and TRBJ2-3; D call uncertain. The CDR3 is 12 amino acids. CDR3 in DNA: TGTGCCAGCAGCTTCGGCCCAGATACGCGGTATTTT. Protein: CASSFGPDTRYF.

This clonotype appeared a few times. The rearrangement joins TRBV10-2 to TRBJ2-3; no firm D call. The CDR3 spans 14 residues. V lost 0 bases, J lost 3 bases, and 7 bases lay in between. The germline V gene encodes CDR1 WSHSY and CDR2 SAAADI. The CDR3 bases are TGCGCCAGCAGTGAGTCTCGGTTGACAGATACGCAGTATTTT. Protein sequence: CASSESRLTDTQYF.

The table lists this clonotype with a few counts. V is TRBV4-2 and J is TRBJ2-3, with a possible D match to TRBD1 (6 bases). This CDR3 comprises 14 residues. Trimming shortened V by 2 bases and J by 4 bases, and 10 bases separated the two germline ends. From germline, CDR1 is LGHNA and CDR2 YNFKEQ. DNA for the CDR3: TGTGCCAGCAGCCAACACTCAGGGGCAGATACGCAGTATTTT. Its translation: CASSQHSGADTQYF.

This clonotype came up a few times. The chain couples TRBV18 to TRBJ2-7, with no clear D. Judging by the DNA end, TRBJ2-1 fits better; the J call may be wrong. CDR1 is KGHSH and CDR2 is LQKENI in the germline V gene. The CDR3 totals 13 residues. The CDR3 here is CASSPLYSDEQFF. CDR3 nucleotides: TGTGCCAGCTCACCTTTGTACAGCGATGAGCAGTTCTTC.